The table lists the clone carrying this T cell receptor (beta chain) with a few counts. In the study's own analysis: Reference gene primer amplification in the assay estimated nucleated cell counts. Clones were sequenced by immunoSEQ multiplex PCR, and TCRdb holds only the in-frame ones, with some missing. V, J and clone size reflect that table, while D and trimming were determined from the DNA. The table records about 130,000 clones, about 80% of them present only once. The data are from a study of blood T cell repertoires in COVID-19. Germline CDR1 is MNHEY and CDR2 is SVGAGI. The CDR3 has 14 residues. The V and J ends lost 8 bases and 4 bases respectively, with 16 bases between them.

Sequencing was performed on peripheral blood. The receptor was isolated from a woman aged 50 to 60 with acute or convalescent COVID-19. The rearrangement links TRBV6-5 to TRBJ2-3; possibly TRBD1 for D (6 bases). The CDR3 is CASHFGGSADTQYF. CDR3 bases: TGTGCCAGCCATTTTGGGGGCTCGGCAGATACGCAGTATTTT.